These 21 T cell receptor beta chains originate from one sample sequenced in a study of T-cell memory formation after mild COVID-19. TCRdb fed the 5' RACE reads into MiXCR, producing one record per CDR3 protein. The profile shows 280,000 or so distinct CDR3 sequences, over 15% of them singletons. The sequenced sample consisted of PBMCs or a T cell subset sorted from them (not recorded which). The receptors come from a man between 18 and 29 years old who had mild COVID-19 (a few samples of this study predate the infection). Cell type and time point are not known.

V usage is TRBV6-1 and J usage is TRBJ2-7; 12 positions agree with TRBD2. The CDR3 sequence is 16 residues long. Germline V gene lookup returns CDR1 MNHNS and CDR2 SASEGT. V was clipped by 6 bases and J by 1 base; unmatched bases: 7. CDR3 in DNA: TGTGCCAGCAGCCAGATCGGGACTAGCGGGTCCTACGAGCAGTACTTC. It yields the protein CASSQIGTSGSYEQYF.

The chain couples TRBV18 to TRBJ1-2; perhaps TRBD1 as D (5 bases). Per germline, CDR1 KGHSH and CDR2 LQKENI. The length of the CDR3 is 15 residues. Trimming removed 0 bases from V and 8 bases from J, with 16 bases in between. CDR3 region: CASSPPAGSKGGYTF. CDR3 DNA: TGTGCCAGCTCACCACCTGCAGGGTCTAAAGGAGGCTACACCTTC.

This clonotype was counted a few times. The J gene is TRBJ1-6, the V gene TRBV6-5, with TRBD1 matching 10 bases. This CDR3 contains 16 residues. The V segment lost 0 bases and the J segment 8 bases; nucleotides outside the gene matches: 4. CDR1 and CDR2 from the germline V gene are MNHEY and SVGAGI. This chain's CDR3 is CASSYSTGGRDSPLHF. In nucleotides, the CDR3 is TGTGCCAGCAGTTACTCGACAGGGGGCAGGGATTCACCCCTCCACTTT.

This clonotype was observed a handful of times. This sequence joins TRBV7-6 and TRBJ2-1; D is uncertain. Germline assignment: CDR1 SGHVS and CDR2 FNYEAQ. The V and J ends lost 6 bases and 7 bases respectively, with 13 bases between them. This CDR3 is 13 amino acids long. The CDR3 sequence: CASSPEIQNEQFF. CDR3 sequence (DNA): TGTGCCAGCAGTCCAGAGATTCAGAATGAGCAGTTCTTC.

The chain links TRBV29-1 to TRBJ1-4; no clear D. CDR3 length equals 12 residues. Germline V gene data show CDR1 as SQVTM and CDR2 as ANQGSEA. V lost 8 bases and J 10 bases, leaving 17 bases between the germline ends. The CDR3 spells CSYGRPAGKLFF. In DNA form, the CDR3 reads TGCAGCTACGGACGGCCGGCAGGAAAACTGTTTTTT.

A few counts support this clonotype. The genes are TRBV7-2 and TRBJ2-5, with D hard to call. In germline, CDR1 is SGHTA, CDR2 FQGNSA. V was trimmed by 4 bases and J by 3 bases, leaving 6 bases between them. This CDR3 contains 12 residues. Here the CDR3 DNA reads TGTGCCAGCAGCTCATTTAAAGAGACCCAGTACTTC. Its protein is CASSSFKETQYF.

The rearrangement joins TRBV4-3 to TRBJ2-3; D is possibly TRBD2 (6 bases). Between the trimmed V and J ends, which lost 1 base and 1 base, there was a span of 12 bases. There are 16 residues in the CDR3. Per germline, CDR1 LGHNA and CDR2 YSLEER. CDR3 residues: CASSQGGGSGTDTQYF. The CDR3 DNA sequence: TGCGCCAGCAGCCAAGGTGGAGGGAGTGGCACAGATACGCAGTATTTT.

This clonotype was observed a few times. The CDR3 DNA follows: TGTGCCAGCAGCTTAGAAGTTAGCAGGACAGATACGCAGTATTTT. Translated, it gives CASSLEVSRTDTQYF. This chain links TRBV7-2 with TRBJ2-3; no clear D gene. V lost 1 base, J lost 3 bases, and 11 bases lay in between. CDR1 SGHTA and CDR2 FQGNSA come from the germline V gene. This CDR3 has 15 amino acids.

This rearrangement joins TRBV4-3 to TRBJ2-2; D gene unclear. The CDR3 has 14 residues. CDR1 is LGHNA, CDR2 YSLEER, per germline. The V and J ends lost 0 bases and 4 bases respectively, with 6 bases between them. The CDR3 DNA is TGCGCCAGCAGCCAAGAACTGATCACCGGGGAGCTGTTTTTT. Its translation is CASSQELITGELFF.

CDR3 nucleotide sequence: TGTGCCAGCAGCCCTCCGCTGATCCGGTACGAGCAGTACGTC. Translating gives CASSPPLIRYEQYV. This chain uses TRBV21-1 with TRBJ2-7; TRBD2 is the table's D call and was not checked against the DNA. TRBV21-1 is classified as a pseudogene. This CDR3 has 14 residues.

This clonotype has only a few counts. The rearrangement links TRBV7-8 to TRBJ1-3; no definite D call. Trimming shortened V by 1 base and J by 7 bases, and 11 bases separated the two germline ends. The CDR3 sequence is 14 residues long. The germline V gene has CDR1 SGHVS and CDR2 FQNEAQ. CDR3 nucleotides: TGTGCCAGCAGCTTAGACGCCCGAGGGAACACCATATATTTT. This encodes CASSLDARGNTIYF.

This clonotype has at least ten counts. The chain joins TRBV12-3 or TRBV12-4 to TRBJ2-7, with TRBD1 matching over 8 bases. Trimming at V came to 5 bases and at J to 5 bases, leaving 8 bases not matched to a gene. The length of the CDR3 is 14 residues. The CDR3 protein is CASSIETGADEQYF. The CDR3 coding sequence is TGTGCCAGCAGTATAGAGACAGGGGCGGACGAGCAGTACTTC.

The CDR3 bases are TGCAGTGCGAGGGACAGGGGGACCGGGGAGCTGTTTTTT. It encodes CSARDRGTGELFF. The chain recombines TRBV20-1 with TRBJ2-2; TRBD1 matches at 11 bases. The CDR3 is 13 amino acids. Germline CDR1 is DFQATT and CDR2 is SNEGSKA (reference sequence). The ends lost 6 bases at V and 5 bases at J; junction bases unmatched: 2.

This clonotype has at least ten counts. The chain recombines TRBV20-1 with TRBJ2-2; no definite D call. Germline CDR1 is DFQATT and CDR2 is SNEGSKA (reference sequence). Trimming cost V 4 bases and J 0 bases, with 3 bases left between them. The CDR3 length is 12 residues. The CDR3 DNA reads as TGCAGTGCTACCGCGAACACCGGGGAGCTGTTTTTT. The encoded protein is CSATANTGELFF.

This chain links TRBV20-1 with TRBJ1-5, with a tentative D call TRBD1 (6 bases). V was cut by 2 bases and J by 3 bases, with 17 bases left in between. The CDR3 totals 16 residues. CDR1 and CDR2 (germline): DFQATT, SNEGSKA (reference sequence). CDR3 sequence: CSARIFAGAPNQPQHF. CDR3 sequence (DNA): TGCAGTGCTAGAATCTTTGCGGGGGCCCCCAATCAGCCCCAGCATTTT.

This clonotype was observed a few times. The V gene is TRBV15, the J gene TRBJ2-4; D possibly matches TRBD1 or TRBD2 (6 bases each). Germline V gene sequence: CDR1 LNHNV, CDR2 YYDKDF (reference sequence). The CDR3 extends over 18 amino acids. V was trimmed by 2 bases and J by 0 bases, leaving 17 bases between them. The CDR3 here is CATSRSPGGHLAKNIQYF. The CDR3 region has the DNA TGTGCCACCAGCAGATCGCCCGGGGGACACTTAGCCAAAAACATTCAGTACTTC.

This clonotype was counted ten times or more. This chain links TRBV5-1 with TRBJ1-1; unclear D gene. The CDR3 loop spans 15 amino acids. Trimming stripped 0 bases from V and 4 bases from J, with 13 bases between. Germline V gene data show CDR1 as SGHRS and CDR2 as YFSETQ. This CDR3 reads CASSLDGPPITEAFF. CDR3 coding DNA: TGCGCCAGCAGCTTGGATGGGCCGCCCATCACTGAAGCTTTCTTT.

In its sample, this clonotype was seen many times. The CDR3 protein is CASSSPERGVTDTQYF. The CDR3 nucleotides read TGCGCCAGCAGCTCCCCAGAGCGGGGAGTTACAGATACGCAGTATTTT. The chain combines TRBV4-1 with TRBJ2-3, with 7 positions matching TRBD2. The CDR3 length is 16 residues. The V gene end was trimmed by 5 bases and the J gene end by 3 bases; junction bases not matched to a gene: 11. Per germline, CDR1 MGHRA and CDR2 YSYEKL.

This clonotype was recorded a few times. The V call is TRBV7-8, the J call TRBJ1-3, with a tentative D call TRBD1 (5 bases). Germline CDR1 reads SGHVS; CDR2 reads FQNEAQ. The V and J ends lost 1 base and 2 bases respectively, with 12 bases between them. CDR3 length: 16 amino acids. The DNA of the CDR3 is TGTGCCAGCAGCTTAGAAGGGGTGGTCGCTGGAAACACCATATATTTT. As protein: CASSLEGVVAGNTIYF.

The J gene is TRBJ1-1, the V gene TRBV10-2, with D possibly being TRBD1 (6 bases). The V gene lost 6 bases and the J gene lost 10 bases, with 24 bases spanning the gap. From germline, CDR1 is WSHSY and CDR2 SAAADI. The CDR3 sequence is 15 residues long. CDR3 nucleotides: TGCGCCAGCAGCGGAAACAGGGATAGGGCAACTCCAGCTTTCTTT. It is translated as CASSGNRDRATPAFF.

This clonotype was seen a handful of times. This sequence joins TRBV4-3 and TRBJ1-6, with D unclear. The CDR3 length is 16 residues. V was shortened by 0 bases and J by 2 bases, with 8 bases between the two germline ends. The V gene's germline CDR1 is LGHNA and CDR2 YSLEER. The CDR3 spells CASSQDLVAYNSPLHF. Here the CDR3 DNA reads TGCGCCAGCAGCCAAGATCTCGTTGCCTATAATTCACCCCTCCACTTT.